The 27 T cell receptor beta chains in this list originate from one sample, sequenced in a study of tissue T cells after allogeneic stem cell transplantation. Measured with immunoSEQ multiplex PCR; TCRdb has only the in-frame clones, and not every one. This sample yields more than 45,000 clones, of which over 70% are seen a single time; 0.5% to 0.6% belongs to the top ten. The sequencing sample was made of sorted cells pooled from one or two spleens. The receptors here all came from a pool of C57BL/6 mice in good health.

This clone was counted a few times. Gene names and germline match the mouse. The CDR3 loop reads CTCSAPQGREQYF. The covered CDR3 bases are TGCACCTGCAGTGCACCACAGGGGAGGGAACAGTAC. V gene TRBV1 combines with J gene TRBJ2-7, with TRBD1 matching over 7 bases. The read ends 1 residue before the CDR3 terminus; that terminus is restored from the germline J gene. Trimming removed 2 bases from V and 7 bases from J; junction bases left unmatched: 5. Per the germline V gene, CDR1 is NSQYPW and CDR2 is LRSPGD (reference sequence). The CDR3 is 13 residues long.

In regard to this clone: Each gene name is a mouse one. The read terminates 1 residue ahead of where the CDR3 ends, so the germline J gene completes it. At the DNA level, this CDR3 is encoded by other sequences in the same sample as well. V and J are TRBV3 and TRBJ2-4; 7 bases are a match to TRBD2. Trimming cost V 5 bases and J 1 base; bases outside gene matches: 0. Germline V gene lookup returns CDR1 SNHLY and CDR2 FYNGKV (reference sequence). This CDR3 comprises 13 residues. The sequenced part of the CDR3 DNA is TGTGCCAGCAGCCTGGGGGGTCAAAACACCTTGTAC. Amino acids: CASSLGGQNTLY. The entire CDR3 is CASSLGGQNTLYF. The full variable domain, rest sourced from reference TRBV3 and TRBJ2-4, is GPKVLQIPSHQIIDMGQMVTLNCDPVSNHLYFYWYKQILGQQMEFLVNFYNGKVMEKSKLFKDQFSVERPDGSYFTLKIQPTALEDSAVYFCASSLGGQNTLYFGAGTRLSVL.

On this clone: Gene names refer to mouse genes. The read halts 1 residue ahead of the CDR3 end, with the missing end drawn from the germline J gene. The V and J genes are TRBV2 and TRBJ2-7, with no clear D. Between the trimmed V and J ends, which lost 0 bases and 0 bases, there was a span of 6 bases. CDR3 length: 14 amino acids. In germline, CDR1 is LGHNA, CDR2 YSYQKL. The CDR3 region is CASSQDQSSYEQYF. Partial CDR3 DNA: TGTGCCAGCAGCCAAGATCAGTCCTCCTATGAACAGTAC.

As for this clone: Gene names are mouse gene names. Coverage ceases 1 residue before the CDR3 finishes, and the germline J gene fills in the end. J is TRBJ1-2 and V is TRBV2; TRBD1 might be the D (6 bases). The germline V gene encodes CDR1 LGHNA and CDR2 YSYQKL. Trimming shortened V by 4 bases and J by 0 bases, and 15 bases separated the two germline ends. This CDR3 is built from 16 residues. Incomplete CDR3 DNA: TGTGCCAGCAGCCCTCCCGACAGGATTGCAAACTCCGACTACACC. Protein product: CASSPPDRIANSDYT. The complete CDR3 protein is CASSPPDRIANSDYTF.

Worth noting for this clone: The gene symbols are mouse symbols. The covered CDR3 bases are TGTGCCAGATTTGGGGGGGCGCGGGACACCCAGTAC. It codes for CARFGGARDTQY. The CDR3 as a whole reads CARFGGARDTQYF. This chain joins TRBV4 and TRBJ2-5; 9 bases line up with TRBD2. With the read ending 1 residue before the CDR3 end, the germline J gene is used to fill in that end. Germline V gene sequence: CDR1 LGHDT, CDR2 YNNKQL (reference sequence). The CDR3 consists of 13 residues. Trimming at V came to 9 bases and at J to 6 bases, leaving 7 bases not matched to a gene.

This clone was detected a few times. Gene names follow the mouse nomenclature. The read ends 1 residue shy of where the CDR3 ends; the end is completed using the germline J gene. The rearrangement links TRBV26 to TRBJ1-2, with D possibly being TRBD1 (5 bases). V was cut by 2 bases and J by 5 bases, with 12 bases left in between. Per the germline V gene, CDR1 is KGHPV and CDR2 is FQNQEV (reference sequence). The CDR3 loop spans 14 amino acids. This chain's CDR3 is CASSLEGRGSDYTF. The part of the CDR3 DNA that was read is TGTGCCAGCAGTCTGGAGGGGCGCGGGTCCGACTACACC.

Turning to this clone: Genes and germline are mouse. The CDR3 is CAWSLGGNTEVFF. Incomplete CDR3 DNA: TGTGCCTGGAGTCTAGGGGGGAACACAGAAGTCTTC. J is TRBJ1-1 and V is TRBV31; weak D call: TRBD1 (6 bases). The read finishes 1 residue shy of the CDR3 end, and the germline J gene is used to complete it. There are 13 residues in the CDR3. V was trimmed by 0 bases and J by 1 base, leaving 6 bases between them. Germline lookup yields CDR1 GKSSPN and CDR2 SITVG.

The sample holds a few counts of this clone. Gene names refer to mouse genes. The read halts 1 residue ahead of the CDR3 end, with the missing end drawn from the germline J gene. The chain carries TRBV23 and TRBJ2-7; the table's D call TRBD2 went unverified against the DNA. The CDR3 runs 13 residues. Germline loops: CDR1 KGHTA, CDR2 FQNQQP. The CDR3 DNA, read in part, is TGCTCCAGCAGTCAATCGATGGGTTATGAACAGTAC. It translates to CSSSQSMGYEQY. The full CDR3 sequence reads CSSSQSMGYEQYF. The variable domain in full, completed from reference TRBV23 and TRBJ2-7, reads DAAVTQKPRYLIKMKGQEAEMKCIPEKGHTAVFWYQQKQSKELKFLIYFQNQQPLDQIDMVKERFSAVCPSSSLCSLGIRTCEAEDSALYLCSSSQSMGYEQYFGPGTRLTVL.

A word on this clone: Germline and genes here are mouse. The CDR3 goes on 1 residue after the read ends, and that part is filled in from the germline J gene. The rearrangement uses TRBV16 and TRBJ2-2; D is unresolved. The V gene's germline CDR1 is SGHSA and CDR2 FRNQAP. The germline V and J ends were trimmed by 3 bases and 1 base, with 3 bases remaining between them. The CDR3 totals 13 residues. The CDR3: CASSLQNTGQLYF. Incomplete CDR3 DNA: TGTGCAAGCAGCTTGCAAAACACCGGGCAGCTCTAC.

About this clone: Gene names are the mouse ones. The CDR3 end is not reached by the read, which stops 1 residue before it; the germline J gene fills it in. This rearrangement joins TRBV12-1 to TRBJ2-3; TRBD2 aligns across 11 bases. The CDR3 extends over 14 amino acids. Germline V gene data show CDR1 as SGHSN and CDR2 as HYEKVE. V was clipped by 3 bases and J by 3 bases; unmatched bases: 1. The part of the CDR3 DNA that was read is TGTGCCAGCTCTGGACTGGGGGGAGCAGAAACGCTGTAT. It codes for CASSGLGGAETLY. The CDR3 reads in full as CASSGLGGAETLYF.

A remark on this clone: Genes and germline come from the mouse. The CDR3 extends 1 residue past the end of the read, so its final part is completed from the germline J gene. This chain connects TRBV13-3 to TRBJ1-6; D not certain. TRBJ1-6 is an open reading frame, and its role is uncertain. V was shortened by 5 bases and J by 0 bases, with 6 bases between the two germline ends. This CDR3 contains 14 residues. CDR1 and CDR2 (germline): NNHDY, SYVADS. Incomplete CDR3 DNA: TGTGCCAGCAGGGGATTTTCCTATAATTCGCCCCTCTAC. Its translation: CASRGFSYNSPLY. The full CDR3 sequence reads CASRGFSYNSPLYF.

For this clone: The listed genes are named as in mouse. The sequence runs out 1 residue before the end of the CDR3; the remainder is reconstructed from the germline J gene. The chain has TRBV19 and TRBJ2-1; 10 bases agree with TRBD2. The CDR3 runs to 15 residues. CDR1 FNHDT and CDR2 SITEND come from the germline V gene (reference sequence). The J segment lost 3 bases and the V segment lost 5 bases, leaving 5 bases of the junction unmatched. The CDR3 loop reads CASSLHWGGYAEQFF. Partial CDR3 DNA: TGTGCCAGCAGCCTTCACTGGGGGGGCTATGCTGAGCAGTTC.

Details on this clone: All gene names here are mouse names. The read finishes 1 residue shy of the CDR3 end, and the germline J gene is used to complete it. This chain uses TRBV13-1 with TRBJ1-1; possibly TRBD1 for D (5 bases). Germline V gives CDR1 NSHNY, CDR2 SYGAGN. The CDR3 has 14 amino acids. V was clipped by 2 bases and J by 4 bases, with 12 bases between them. CDR3 bases read: TGTGCCAGCAGTGAGAAGGGGAGGGGCACAGAAGTCTTC. Translated: CASSEKGRGTEVF. The complete CDR3 protein is CASSEKGRGTEVFF.

About this clone itself: Gene names denote mouse genes. The read terminates 1 residue before the CDR3 end, so the remaining end is supplied by the germline J gene. This sequence joins TRBV16 and TRBJ2-3; D call uncertain. The V gene's germline CDR1 is SGHSA and CDR2 FRNQAP. This CDR3 is built from 13 residues. V lost 3 bases to trimming and J lost 1 base, with 5 bases between them. The CDR3 DNA, read in part, is TGTGCAAGCAGCTTCGGGGGTGCAGAAACGCTGTAT. The encoded protein is CASSFGGAETLY. The full CDR3 sequence reads CASSFGGAETLYF.

In regard to this clone: Gene names follow the mouse nomenclature. The read terminates 1 residue before the CDR3 end, so the remaining end is supplied by the germline J gene. This sequence joins TRBV26 and TRBJ1-1; D possibly corresponds to TRBD1 (5 bases). Germline lookup yields CDR1 KGHPV and CDR2 FQNQEV (reference sequence). The CDR3 is made up of 12 amino acids. V lost 4 bases to trimming and J lost 5 bases, with 8 bases between them. The CDR3 loop is CASSPGRTEVFF. The sequenced CDR3 bases are TGTGCCAGCAGTCCGGGACGTACAGAAGTCTTC.

Notes on this clone: Genes here carry mouse names. Read data end 1 residue before the CDR3 end; the end is taken from the germline J gene. The rearrangement uses TRBV20 and TRBJ1-6, with a weak D call TRBD1 (6 bases). TRBJ1-6 has ORF status, its function being uncertain. CDR1 is GFQATS and CDR2 is STVNSAI in the germline V gene. Deletions cut 0 bases from V and 8 bases from J, with 11 bases between. This CDR3 comprises 14 residues. The CDR3 DNA, read in part, is TGTGGTGCTAGGGAGTACAGGGATGATTCGCCCCTCTAC. This translates into CGAREYRDDSPLY. The entire CDR3 is CGAREYRDDSPLYF.

About this clone: These gene names are mouse names. The read terminates 1 residue ahead of where the CDR3 ends, so the germline J gene completes it. Additional DNA sequences in this sample encode the identical CDR3. The chain combines TRBV20 with TRBJ2-7; D not resolved. From germline, CDR1 is GFQATS and CDR2 STVNSAI. CDR3 size: 11 residues. The V gene lost 1 base and the J gene lost 3 bases, with 4 bases spanning the gap. The DNA read from the CDR3 is TGTGGTGCTAGGGCTGGCTATGAACAGTAC. Its translation is CGARAGYEQY. Given in full, the CDR3 is CGARAGYEQYF.

As regards this clone: Each gene name is a mouse one. Coverage ceases 1 residue before the CDR3 finishes, and the germline J gene fills in the end. The chain is built from TRBV3 and TRBJ2-1; D is unresolved. The CDR3 has 13 amino acids. V lost 4 bases and J lost 3, with 7 bases in between. Looked up from germline, CDR1 is SNHLY and CDR2 is FYNGKV (reference sequence). The CDR3 loop reads CASSSGFYAEQFF. CDR3 DNA (partial): TGTGCCAGCAGCTCGGGGTTCTATGCTGAGCAGTTC. The full variable domain, its missing parts supplied by reference TRBV3 and TRBJ2-1, is GPKVLQIPSHQIIDMGQMVTLNCDPVSNHLYFYWYKQILGQQMEFLVNFYNGKVMEKSKLFKDQFSVERPDGSYFTLKIQPTALEDSAVYFCASSSGFYAEQFFGPGTRLTVL.

On this clone: Mouse gene names and germline throughout. The CDR3 goes on 1 residue after the read ends, and that part is filled in from the germline J gene. The chain links TRBV5 to TRBJ1-5, with D tentatively TRBD1 (5 bases). Per the germline V gene, CDR1 is LGHNA and CDR2 is YNLKQL (reference sequence). This CDR3 contains 15 residues. Trimming took 0 bases from V and 2 from J, leaving 8 bases between them. The covered CDR3 bases are TGTGCCAGCAGCCAAGATGAGGGGTACAACCAGGCTCCGCTT. It yields the protein CASSQDEGYNQAPL. The whole CDR3 sequence is CASSQDEGYNQAPLF.

This clone was seen only a few times. Gene labels here are mouse ones. The read comes to an end 1 residue before the CDR3 does, leaving the germline J gene to fill in the end. In the same sample, other DNA sequences code for this CDR3. The rearrangement links TRBV20 to TRBJ1-2, with D unclear. The CDR3 contains 12 residues. V lost 0 bases and J lost 4, with 6 bases in between. Germline-derived CDR1 and CDR2 are GFQATS and STVNSAI. Incomplete CDR3 DNA: TGTGGTGCTAGGGAGGTAGGCTCCGACTACACC. Translated: CGAREVGSDYT. The complete CDR3 reads CGAREVGSDYTF. The entire variable domain, with the rest obtained from reference TRBV20 and TRBJ1-2, is as follows: GALVYQYPRRTICKSGTSMRMECQAVGFQATSVAWYRQSPQKTFELIALSTVNSAIKYEQNFTQEKFPISHPNLSFSSMTVLNAYLEDRGLYLCGAREVGSDYTFGSGTRLLVI.

Comments on this clone: Each gene name is a mouse one. The CDR3 goes on 1 residue after the read ends, and that part is filled in from the germline J gene. The V call is TRBV15, the J call TRBJ2-7, with D unresolved. V was cut by 2 bases and J by 0 bases, with 8 bases left in between. The CDR3 extends over 14 amino acids. The germline gives CDR1 SGHND, CDR2 FRSKSL. The covered CDR3 bases are TGTGCCAGCAGTTTATGGGCCTTCTCCTATGAACAGTAC. Translated: CASSLWAFSYEQY. The entire CDR3 protein reads CASSLWAFSYEQYF. The full variable domain, rest sourced from reference TRBV15 and TRBJ2-7, is DAGVTQTPRHEVAEKGQTIILKCEPVSGHNDLFWYRQTKIQGLELLSYFRSKSLMEDGGAFKDRFKAEMLNSSFSTLKIQPTEPKDSAVYLCASSLWAFSYEQYFGPGTRLTVL.

In regard to this clone: The germline and genes are mouse ones. The sequenced fragment ends 1 residue before the CDR3 boundary, so the rest is inferred from the germline J gene. V is TRBV26 and J is TRBJ1-6; 9 bases agree with TRBD1. TRBJ1-6 is labeled an ORF, and its function is uncertain. The germline gives CDR1 KGHPV, CDR2 FQNQEV (reference sequence). Trimming removed 3 bases from V and 6 bases from J; junction bases left unmatched: 3. This CDR3 is 15 amino acids long. The CDR3 reads CASSLRDRVNSPLYF. The covered CDR3 bases are TGTGCCAGCAGTCTCCGGGACAGGGTTAATTCGCCCCTCTAC.

Concerning this clone itself: The listed genes are named as in mouse. The DNA ends 1 residue before the CDR3 does, and the rest of the CDR3 is filled in from the germline J gene. This chain joins TRBV3 and TRBJ1-1; 10 nucleotides align to TRBD1. The length of the CDR3 is 14 residues. CDR1 is SNHLY and CDR2 is FYNGKV in the germline V gene (reference sequence). V dropped 6 bases and J dropped 6; count of bases not matched to a gene: 7. The CDR3 bases that were read are TGTGCCAGCAGGCCGGGACAGGGGCATCCAGAAGTCTTC. Its protein is CASRPGQGHPEVF. The CDR3 in its entirety is CASRPGQGHPEVFF.

With regard to this clone: Genes here carry mouse names. The missing CDR3 end, 1 residue past where the read stops, is filled in from the germline J gene. This rearrangement joins TRBV26 to TRBJ2-7, with TRBD1 as a possible D gene (6 bases). The germline gives CDR1 KGHPV, CDR2 FQNQEV (reference sequence). V lost 6 bases, J lost 4 bases, and 10 bases lay in between. The CDR3 covers 12 residues. The CDR3 is CASSGGQYEQYF. CDR3 bases read: TGTGCCAGCAGCGGGGGACAATATGAACAGTAC.

This clone was recorded a few times. Genes and germline come from the mouse. Read sequence stops 1 residue before the CDR3 end, and the germline J gene provides the missing end. The V call is TRBV14, the J call TRBJ2-7; possibly TRBD1 for D (5 bases). The CDR3 is made up of 12 amino acids. Trimming shortened V by 3 bases and J by 2 bases, and 6 bases separated the two germline ends. In germline, CDR1 is SGHDT, CDR2 FRDEAV. The CDR3 sequence: CASSSTAYEQYF. The covered CDR3 bases are TGTGCCAGCAGTTCGACAGCCTATGAACAGTAC.

As for this clone: Mouse names are used for the genes. The CDR3 end falls 1 residue outside the read, so it is completed with the germline J gene. The same CDR3 is also encoded by other DNA sequences in this sample. This chain uses TRBV12-2 with TRBJ2-5; 11 positions agree with TRBD2. V lost 2 bases to trimming and J lost 4 bases; unmatched junction nucleotides: 1. Germline V gives CDR1 SGHLS, CDR2 HYDKME. The CDR3 spans 14 residues. This chain's CDR3 is CASSRDWGKDTQYF. Partial CDR3 DNA: TGTGCCAGCTCTCGGGACTGGGGGAAAGACACCCAGTAC.

This clone was seen a few times. Each gene name is a mouse one. The read stops 1 residue short of the end of the CDR3; the missing end is completed from the germline J gene. The gene calls are TRBV26 and TRBJ1-1; D may be TRBD1 (6 bases). This CDR3 has 14 amino acids. Trimming shortened V by 4 bases and J by 0 bases, and 9 bases separated the two germline ends. Germline V CDR1 and CDR2: KGHPV, FQNQEV (reference sequence). CDR3 sequence: CASSPGQANTEVFF. The covered CDR3 bases are TGTGCCAGCAGTCCGGGACAAGCAAACACAGAAGTCTTC.